This record concerns one T cell receptor beta chain sequence. Its antigen is currently unknown. These data belong to a study of blood T cells in healthy people across ages. Points from the study as a whole: Comparison with aged donors showed that long-lived donors had more naive CD4+ cells and higher diversity.

Then a second PCR, running roughly 7 to 11 cycles, was carried out with a sample-barcoded 5' primer and a J-beta primer mix. TCRdb redid the calling of the 5' RACE reads with MiXCR, one entry per CDR3 protein. The sample has over 600,000 distinct CDR3 sequences; around 41% are singletons. V was clipped by 6 bases and J by 4 bases; unmatched bases: 8. Germline V lookup: CDR1 MDHEN, CDR2 SYDVKM. This CDR3 region has 14 residues. Total RNA extracted from each sample amounted to at least 6 micrograms. This TCR was sampled from a man older than 75 in good health. The sequenced material came from blood. The J gene is TRBJ1-2, the V gene TRBV28, with 7 bases aligning to TRBD1. In DNA form, the CDR3 reads TGTGCCAGCAGCTCCAGGGGGGTTTTCTATGGCTACACCTTC. Its translation is CASSSRGVFYGYTF.